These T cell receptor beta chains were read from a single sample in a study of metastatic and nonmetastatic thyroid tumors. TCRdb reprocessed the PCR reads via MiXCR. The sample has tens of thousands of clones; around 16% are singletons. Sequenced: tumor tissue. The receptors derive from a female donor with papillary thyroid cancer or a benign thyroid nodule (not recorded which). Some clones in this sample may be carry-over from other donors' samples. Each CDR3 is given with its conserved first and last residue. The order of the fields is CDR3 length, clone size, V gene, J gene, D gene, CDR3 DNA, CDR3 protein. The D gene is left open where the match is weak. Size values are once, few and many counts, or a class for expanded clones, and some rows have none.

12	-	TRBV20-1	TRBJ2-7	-	TGCAGTGCTAGATCCGCGATTTACGAGCAGTACTTC	CSARSAIYEQYF
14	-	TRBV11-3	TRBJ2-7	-	TGTGCCAGCAGCTTAGTACTGGTAGGAGGCGAGCAGTACTTC	CASSLVLVGGEQYF
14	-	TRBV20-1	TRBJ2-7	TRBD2	TGCAGTGCTAGTTCGAGCGGGACCGCCTACGAGCAGTACTTC	CSASSSGTAYEQYF
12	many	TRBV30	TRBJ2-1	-	TGTGCCTGGAGTGTAGGGGGGACTGAGCAGTTCTTC	CAWSVGGTEQFF
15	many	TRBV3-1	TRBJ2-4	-	TGTGCCAGCAGCCAAGGTCTTGGGGTGGGAAACATTCAGTACTTC	CASSQGLGVGNIQYF
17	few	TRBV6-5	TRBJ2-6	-	TGTGCCAGCATTTACTCTAGAGGGGTCTCTGGTGCCAACGTCCTGACTTTC	CASIYSRGVSGANVLTF
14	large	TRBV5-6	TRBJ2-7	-	TGTGCCAGCAGCGCTCCGGGACACTCCTACGAGCAGTACTTC	CASSAPGHSYEQYF
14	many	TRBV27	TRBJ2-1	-	TGTGCCAGCCGCTCTAGCGATTCTTACAATGAGCAGTTCTTC	CASRSSDSYNEQFF
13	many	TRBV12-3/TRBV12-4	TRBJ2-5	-	TGTGCCAGCAGATCATACAGGGAAGAGACCCAGTACTTC	CASRSYREETQYF
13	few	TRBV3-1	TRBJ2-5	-	TGTGCCAGCAGCCAGAGGCGGGGCGAGACCCAGTACTTC	CASSQRRGETQYF